The next 13 T cell receptor beta chains were all read from a single sample in a study of cytomegalovirus exposure and HLA in healthy donors. Sequencing was performed with immunoSEQ multiplex PCR; in TCRdb, only in-frame clones are kept and a portion is missing. There are roughly 220,000 clones in the sample; around nine tenths occur only once, and around 1.1% lies in the top ten. Input material: PBMCs. The receptors here all came from a woman aged 18 to 35 in good health and CMV-seronegative.

V and J are TRBV27 and TRBJ1-4; 10 nucleotides line up with TRBD1. The V segment lost 8 bases and the J segment 4 bases; nucleotides outside the gene matches: 4. CDR3 size: 14 residues. Looked up from germline, CDR1 is MNHEY and CDR2 is SMNVEV (reference sequence). The CDR3 nucleotides are TGTGCCAGCGGACAGGGGGTCCTTAATGAAAAACTGTTTTTT. It specifies CASGQGVLNEKLFF.

The rearrangement links TRBV10-1 to TRBJ1-5, with TRBD1 matching over 7 bases. The CDR3 totals 14 residues. Looked up from germline, CDR1 is WNHNN and CDR2 is SYGVQD (reference sequence). V shed 6 bases, J shed 7 bases, and the junction held 9 bases outside the gene matches. CDR3 sequence: CASRAHRGGQPQHF. CDR3 in DNA: TGCGCCAGCAGGGCCCACAGGGGCGGACAGCCCCAGCATTTT.

This clone has just one count. The chain is built from TRBV5-4 and TRBJ2-7; 12 bases map to TRBD2. CDR3 size: 15 residues. The V and J ends lost 3 bases and 5 bases, in that order; junction bases with no gene match: 6. Germline V gives CDR1 SGHNT, CDR2 YYREEE (reference sequence). In DNA, the CDR3 is TGTGCCAGCAGCTCTCTAGCGGGAGGGGATGACGAGCAGTACTTC. Translation: CASSSLAGGDDEQYF.

J is TRBJ2-1 and V is TRBV7-8, with D unresolved. Per the germline V gene, CDR1 is SGHVS and CDR2 is FQNEAQ. V was shortened by 8 bases and J by 0 bases, with 26 bases between the two germline ends. The CDR3 is made up of 19 amino acids. CDR3 region: CASAAYSLGSMTSYNEQFF. The CDR3 region has the DNA TGTGCCAGCGCAGCTTACTCTCTAGGTTCGATGACCTCCTACAATGAGCAGTTCTTC.

The chain has TRBV5-1 and TRBJ2-7; 9 bases are shared with TRBD1. Germline values: CDR1 SGHRS, CDR2 YFSETQ. The CDR3 sequence is 15 residues long. The ends lost 4 bases at V and 2 bases at J; junction bases unmatched: 7. The CDR3 bases are TGCGCCAGCAGCCCCACCGGGACAGGGCCCTACGAGCAGTACTTC. Its protein product is CASSPTGTGPYEQYF.

The genes are TRBV9 and TRBJ2-1, with D perhaps matching TRBD1 (5 bases). Looked up from germline, CDR1 is SGDLS and CDR2 is YYNGEE. V shed 0 bases and J shed 6 bases, with 13 bases lying between them. The CDR3 covers 15 residues. CDR3: CASSVGAGQGNEQFF. As DNA, the CDR3 is TGTGCCAGCAGCGTAGGGGCAGGGCAGGGCAATGAGCAGTTCTTC.

The rearrangement joins TRBV30 to TRBJ2-5; possible D gene TRBD2, 5 bases. The germline V gene encodes CDR1 GTSNPN and CDR2 SVGIG (reference sequence). The CDR3 is made up of 11 amino acids. Trimming stripped 0 bases from V and 7 bases from J, with 6 bases between. CDR3: CAWSVRGTQYF. The DNA of the CDR3 is TGTGCCTGGAGTGTACGGGGGACCCAGTACTTC.

The V call is TRBV11-2, the J call TRBJ2-7; no reliable D call. CDR3 length: 15 residues. Germline CDR1 and CDR2: SGHAT and FQNNGV. V dropped 0 bases and J dropped 0 bases, with 9 bases sitting between them. The CDR3 DNA sequence: TGTGCCAGCAGCTTAGATCCCACCTACTCCTACGAGCAGTACTTC. Encoded protein: CASSLDPTYSYEQYF.

The rearrangement links TRBV7-9 to TRBJ1-5; tentatively, D is TRBD1 (5 bases). Trimming removed 5 bases from V and 3 bases from J, with 17 bases in between. The CDR3 runs to 16 residues. The V gene's germline CDR1 is SEHNR and CDR2 FQNEAQ (reference sequence). In DNA, the CDR3 is TGTGCCAGCAGCCCCGAGGAGGGACGGGCCAATCAGCCCCAGCATTTT. Its protein is CASSPEEGRANQPQHF. Full variable domain (rest looked up from reference TRBV7-9 and TRBJ1-5): DTGVSQNPRHKITKRGQNVTFRCDPISEHNRLYWYRQTLGQGPEFLTYFQNEAQLEKSRLLSDRFSAERPKGSFSTLEIQRTEQGDSAMYLCASSPEEGRANQPQHFGDGTRLSIL.

The J gene is TRBJ2-7, the V gene TRBV5-5, with D perhaps TRBD2 (6 bases). CDR1 is SGHKS, CDR2 YYEKEE, per germline (reference sequence). The V and J ends lost 1 base and 2 bases respectively, with 10 bases between them. The CDR3 is 14 residues long. For the CDR3, the DNA is TGTGCCAGCAGCTTGCAGCGGGCAGCCTACGAGCAGTACTTC. Translated: CASSLQRAAYEQYF.

The chain joins TRBV19 to TRBJ2-5; D is possibly TRBD2 (6 bases). From germline, CDR1 is LNHDA and CDR2 SQIVND (reference sequence). The CDR3 is made up of 15 amino acids. Trimming took 7 bases from V and 2 from J, leaving 17 bases between them. The CDR3 protein is CASTRTIGVQETQYF. CDR3 DNA sequence: TGTGCCAGTACCAGGACTATTGGGGTGCAAGAGACCCAGTACTTC.

The gene calls are TRBV30 and TRBJ2-3; tentative D call: TRBD1 (5 bases). Germline V gene sequence: CDR1 GTSNPN, CDR2 SVGIG (reference sequence). The CDR3 runs 15 residues. Trimming cost V 4 bases and J 0 bases, with 14 bases left between them. This CDR3 reads CAWNFRGLSTDTQYF. The DNA of the CDR3 is TGTGCCTGGAACTTTAGGGGTCTGAGCACAGATACGCAGTATTTT.

J is TRBJ1-1 and V is TRBV11-1; no firm D call. The CDR3 is 14 residues long. Trimming stripped 7 bases from V and 1 base from J, with 13 bases between. Germline loops: CDR1 SGHAT, CDR2 FQDESV (reference sequence). The chain's CDR3 is CASTGRVGNTEAFF. For the CDR3, the DNA is TGTGCCAGCACTGGGCGGGTAGGGAACACTGAAGCTTTCTTT.